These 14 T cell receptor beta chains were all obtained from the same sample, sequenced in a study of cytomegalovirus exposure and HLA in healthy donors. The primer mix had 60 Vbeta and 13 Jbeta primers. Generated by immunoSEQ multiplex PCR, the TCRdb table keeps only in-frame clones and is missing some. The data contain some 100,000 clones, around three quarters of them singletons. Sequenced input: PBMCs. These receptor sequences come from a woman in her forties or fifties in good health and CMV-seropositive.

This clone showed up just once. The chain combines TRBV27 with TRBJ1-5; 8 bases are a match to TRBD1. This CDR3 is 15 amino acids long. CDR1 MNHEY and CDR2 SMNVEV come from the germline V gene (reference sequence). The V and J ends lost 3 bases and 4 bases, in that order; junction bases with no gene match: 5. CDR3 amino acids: CASSFQGASNQPQHF. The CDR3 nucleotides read TGTGCCAGCAGTTTCCAGGGGGCTTCTAATCAGCCCCAGCATTTT.

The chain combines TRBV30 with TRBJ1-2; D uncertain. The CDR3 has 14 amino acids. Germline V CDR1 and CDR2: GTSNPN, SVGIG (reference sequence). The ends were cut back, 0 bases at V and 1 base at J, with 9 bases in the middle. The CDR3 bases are TGTGCCTGGAGTGTAGGAAACAGTAACTATGGCTACACCTTC. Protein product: CAWSVGNSNYGYTF.

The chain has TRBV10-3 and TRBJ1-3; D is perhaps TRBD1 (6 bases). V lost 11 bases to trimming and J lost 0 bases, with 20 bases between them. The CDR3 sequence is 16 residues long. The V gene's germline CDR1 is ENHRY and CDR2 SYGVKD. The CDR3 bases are TGTGCCTTAAAAGGGGGATCTGATTTCTCTGGAAACACCATATATTTT. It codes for CALKGGSDFSGNTIYF.

The CDR3 protein is CAATGGVNSPLHF. The CDR3 DNA sequence: TGTGCTGCGACCGGAGGGGTTAATTCACCCCTCCACTTT. The chain recombines TRBV30 with TRBJ1-6, with D tentatively TRBD1 (5 bases). CDR1 and CDR2 (germline): GTSNPN, SVGIG (reference sequence). This CDR3 is 13 amino acids long.

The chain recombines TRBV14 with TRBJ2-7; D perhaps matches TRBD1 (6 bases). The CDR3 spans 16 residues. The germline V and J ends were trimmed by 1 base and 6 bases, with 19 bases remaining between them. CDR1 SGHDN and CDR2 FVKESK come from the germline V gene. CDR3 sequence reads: CASSQVPGVLGVEQYF. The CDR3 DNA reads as TGTGCCAGCAGCCAAGTACCAGGGGTCCTCGGAGTCGAGCAGTACTTC.

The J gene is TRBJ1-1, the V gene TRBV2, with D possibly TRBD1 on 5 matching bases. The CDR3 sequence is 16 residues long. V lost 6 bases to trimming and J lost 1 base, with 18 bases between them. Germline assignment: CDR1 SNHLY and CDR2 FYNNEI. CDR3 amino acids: CASRGLLGQGNTEAFF. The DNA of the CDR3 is TGTGCCAGCAGGGGCCTATTGGGGCAAGGGAACACTGAAGCTTTCTTT.

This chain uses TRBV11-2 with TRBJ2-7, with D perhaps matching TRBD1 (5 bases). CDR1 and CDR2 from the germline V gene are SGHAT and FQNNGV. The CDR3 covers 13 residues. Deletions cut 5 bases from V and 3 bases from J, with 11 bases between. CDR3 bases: TGTGCCAGCAGCCCCCCCGACAGCTACGAGCAGTACTTC. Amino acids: CASSPPDSYEQYF.

The CDR3 coding sequence is TGTGCCAGCAGCTTGTCAAGCTTCGAGACCTACGAGCAGTACTTC. It specifies CASSLSSFETYEQYF. The V and J genes are TRBV5-5 and TRBJ2-7; D is undetermined. V was clipped by 1 base and J by 2 bases, with 13 bases between them. This CDR3 region has 15 residues. The germline V gene has CDR1 SGHKS and CDR2 YYEKEE (reference sequence).

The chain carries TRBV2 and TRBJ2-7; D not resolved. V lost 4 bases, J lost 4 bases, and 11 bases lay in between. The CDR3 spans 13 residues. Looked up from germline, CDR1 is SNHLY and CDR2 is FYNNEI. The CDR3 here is CASSAVNAYEQYF. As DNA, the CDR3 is TGTGCCAGCAGTGCGGTGAATGCATACGAGCAGTACTTC.

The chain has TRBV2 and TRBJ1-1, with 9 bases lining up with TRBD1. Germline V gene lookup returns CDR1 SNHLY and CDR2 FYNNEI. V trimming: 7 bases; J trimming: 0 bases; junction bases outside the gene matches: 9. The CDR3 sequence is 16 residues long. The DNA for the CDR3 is TGTGCCAGCAACGAACAGGGGGCGGCGGTGAACACTGAAGCTTTCTTT. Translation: CASNEQGAAVNTEAFF.

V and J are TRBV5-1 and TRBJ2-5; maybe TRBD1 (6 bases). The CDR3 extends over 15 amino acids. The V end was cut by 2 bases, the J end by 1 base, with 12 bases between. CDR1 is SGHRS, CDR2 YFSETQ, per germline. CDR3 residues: CASSFAGDSQETQYF. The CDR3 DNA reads TGCGCCAGCAGCTTCGCAGGGGATTCCCAAGAGACCCAGTACTTC.

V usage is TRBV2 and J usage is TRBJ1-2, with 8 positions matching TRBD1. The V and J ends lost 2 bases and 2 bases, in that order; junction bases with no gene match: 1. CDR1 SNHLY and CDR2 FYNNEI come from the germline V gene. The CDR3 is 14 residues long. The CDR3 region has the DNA TGTGCCAGCAGTGAAAACAGGGGGAACTATGGCTACACCTTC. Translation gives CASSENRGNYGYTF.

The CDR3, as DNA: TGTGCCAGTAGTATTTGGGGGCGGAACAATCAGCCCCAGCATTTT. Translated, it gives CASSIWGRNNQPQHF. The rearrangement links TRBV19 to TRBJ1-5, with a weak D call TRBD1 (6 bases). This CDR3 is 15 amino acids long. CDR1 is LNHDA and CDR2 is SQIVND in the germline V gene (reference sequence). V lost 3 bases, J lost 3 bases, and 12 bases lay in between.

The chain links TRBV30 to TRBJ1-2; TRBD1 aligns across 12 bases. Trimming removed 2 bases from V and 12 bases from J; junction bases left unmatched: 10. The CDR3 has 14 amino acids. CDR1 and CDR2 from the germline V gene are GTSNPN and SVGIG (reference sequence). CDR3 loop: CAWSLGTGGAGNTF. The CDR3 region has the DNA TGTGCCTGGAGTCTGGGGACAGGGGGCGCCGGGAACACCTTC.